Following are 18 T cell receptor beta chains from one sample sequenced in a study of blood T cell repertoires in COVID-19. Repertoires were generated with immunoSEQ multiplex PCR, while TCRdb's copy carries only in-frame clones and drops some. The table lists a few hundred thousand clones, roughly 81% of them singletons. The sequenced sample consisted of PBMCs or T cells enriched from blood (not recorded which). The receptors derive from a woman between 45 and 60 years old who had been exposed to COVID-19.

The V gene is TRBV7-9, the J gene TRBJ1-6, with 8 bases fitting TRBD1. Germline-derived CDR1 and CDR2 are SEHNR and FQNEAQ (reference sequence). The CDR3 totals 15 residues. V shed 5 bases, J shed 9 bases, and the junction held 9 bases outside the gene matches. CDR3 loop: CASSHSGQGFSPLHF. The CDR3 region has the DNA TGTGCCAGCAGCCATTCAGGACAGGGCTTTTCACCCCTCCACTTT.

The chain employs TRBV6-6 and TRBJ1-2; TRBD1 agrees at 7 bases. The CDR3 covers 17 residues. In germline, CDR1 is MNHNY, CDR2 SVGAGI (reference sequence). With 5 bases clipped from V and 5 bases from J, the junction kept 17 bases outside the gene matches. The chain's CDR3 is CASSPLVPGQRKYGYTF. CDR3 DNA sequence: TGTGCCAGCAGTCCCCTAGTTCCGGGACAGAGGAAGTATGGCTACACCTTC.

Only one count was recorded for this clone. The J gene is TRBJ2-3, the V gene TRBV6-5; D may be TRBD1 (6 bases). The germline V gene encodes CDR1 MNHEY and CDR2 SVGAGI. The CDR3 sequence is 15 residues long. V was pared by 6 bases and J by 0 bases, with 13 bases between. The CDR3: CASSLRGPSTDTQYF. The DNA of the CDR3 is TGTGCCAGCAGCCTCAGGGGCCCTAGCACAGATACGCAGTATTTT.

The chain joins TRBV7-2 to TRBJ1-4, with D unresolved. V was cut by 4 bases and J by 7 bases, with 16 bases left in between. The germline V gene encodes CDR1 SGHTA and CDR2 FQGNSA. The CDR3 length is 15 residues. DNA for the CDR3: TGTGCCAGCAGCTCAGACGGGTCTGGTAGTGAAAAACTGTTTTTT. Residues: CASSSDGSGSEKLFF.

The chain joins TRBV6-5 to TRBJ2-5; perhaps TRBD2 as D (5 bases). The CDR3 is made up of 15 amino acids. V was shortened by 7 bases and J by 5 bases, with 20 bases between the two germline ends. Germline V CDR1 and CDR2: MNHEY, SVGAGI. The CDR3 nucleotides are TGTGCCAGCAAACCCCTAGGGAGTATAGGGGAGACCCAGTACTTC. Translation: CASKPLGSIGETQYF.

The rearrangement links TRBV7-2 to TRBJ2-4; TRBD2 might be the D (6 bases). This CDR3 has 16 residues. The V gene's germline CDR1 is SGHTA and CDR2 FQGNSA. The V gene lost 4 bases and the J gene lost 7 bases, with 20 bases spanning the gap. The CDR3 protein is CASSSRTGLGSNIQYF. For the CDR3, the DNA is TGTGCCAGCAGCTCCCGGACCGGTCTCGGGAGTAACATTCAGTACTTC. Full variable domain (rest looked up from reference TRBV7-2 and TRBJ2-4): GAGVSQSPSNKVTEKGKDVELRCDPISGHTALYWYRQSLGQGLEFLIYFQGNSAPDKSGLPSDRFSAERTGGSVSTLTIQRTQQEDSAVYLCASSSRTGLGSNIQYFGAGTRLSVL.

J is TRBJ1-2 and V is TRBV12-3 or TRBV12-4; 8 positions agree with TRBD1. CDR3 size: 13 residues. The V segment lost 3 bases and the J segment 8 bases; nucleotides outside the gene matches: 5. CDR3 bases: TGTGCCAGCAGTTTGGACAGGGTGTGGGGCTACACCTTC. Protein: CASSLDRVWGYTF.

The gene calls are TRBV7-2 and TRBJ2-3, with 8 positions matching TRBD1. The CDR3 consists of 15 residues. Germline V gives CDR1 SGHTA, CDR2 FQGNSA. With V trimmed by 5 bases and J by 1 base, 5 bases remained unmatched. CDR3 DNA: TGTGCCAGCAGCGCACAGGGGGGTCGCACAGATACGCAGTATTTT. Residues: CASSAQGGRTDTQYF.

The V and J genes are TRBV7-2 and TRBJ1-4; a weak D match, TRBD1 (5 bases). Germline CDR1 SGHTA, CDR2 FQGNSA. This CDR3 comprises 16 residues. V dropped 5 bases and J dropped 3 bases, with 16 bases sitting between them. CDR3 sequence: CASSPYFGGSNEKLFF. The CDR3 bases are TGTGCCAGCAGCCCCTATTTCGGGGGATCTAATGAAAAACTGTTTTTT.

CDR3 sequence reads: CASSFTGSSYEQYF. The CDR3 DNA reads as TGTGCCAGCAGTTTTACCGGGAGCTCCTACGAGCAGTACTTC. This chain joins TRBV6-5 and TRBJ2-7; TRBD2 might be the D (6 bases). The CDR3 extends over 14 amino acids. Looked up from germline, CDR1 is MNHEY and CDR2 is SVGAGI. V shed 4 bases and J shed 0 bases, with 10 bases lying between them.

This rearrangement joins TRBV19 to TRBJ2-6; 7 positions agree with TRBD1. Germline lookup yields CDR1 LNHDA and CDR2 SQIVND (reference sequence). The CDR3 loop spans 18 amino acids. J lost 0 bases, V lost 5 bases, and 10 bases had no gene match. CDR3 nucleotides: TGTGCCAGTAGTCCATCGACAGGGTTCCACTCTGGGGCCAACGTCCTGACTTTC. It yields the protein CASSPSTGFHSGANVLTF.

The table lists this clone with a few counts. Here the CDR3 DNA reads TGTGCCAGCAGCCAAAGATCGGGAGTTCAGGATGGCTACACCTTC. Translation: CASSQRSGVQDGYTF. The J gene is TRBJ1-2, the V gene TRBV4-2; D is unresolved. The V gene lost 2 bases and the J gene lost 6 bases, with 16 bases spanning the gap. From germline, CDR1 is LGHNA and CDR2 YNFKEQ. This CDR3 is built from 15 residues.

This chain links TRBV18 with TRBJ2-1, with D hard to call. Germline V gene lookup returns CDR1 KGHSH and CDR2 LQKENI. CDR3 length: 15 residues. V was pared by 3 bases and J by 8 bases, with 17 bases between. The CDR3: CASSPSVTTNYEQFF. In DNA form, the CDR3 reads TGTGCCAGCTCACCTTCGGTAACTACCAACTATGAGCAGTTCTTC.

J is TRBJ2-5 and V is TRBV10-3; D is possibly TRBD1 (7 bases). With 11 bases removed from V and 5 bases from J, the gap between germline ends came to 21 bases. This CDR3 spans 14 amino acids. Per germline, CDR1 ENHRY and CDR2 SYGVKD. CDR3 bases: TGTGCCGTGTCAGGGGGGCCTCAGGGGGAGACCCAGTACTTC. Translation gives CAVSGGPQGETQYF.

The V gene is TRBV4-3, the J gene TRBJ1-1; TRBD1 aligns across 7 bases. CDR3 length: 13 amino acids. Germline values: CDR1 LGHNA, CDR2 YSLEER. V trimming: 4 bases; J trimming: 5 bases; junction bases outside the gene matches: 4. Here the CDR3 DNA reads TGCGCCAGCAGCCTGACAGGGAAAACTGAAGCTTTCTTT. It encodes CASSLTGKTEAFF.

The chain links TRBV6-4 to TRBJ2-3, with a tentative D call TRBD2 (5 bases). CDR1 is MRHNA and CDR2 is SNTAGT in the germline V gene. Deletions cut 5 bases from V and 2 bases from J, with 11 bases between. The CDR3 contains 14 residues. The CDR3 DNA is TGTGCCAGCAGTTTAACTAGTTCCACAGATACGCAGTATTTT. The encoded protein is CASSLTSSTDTQYF.

CDR3 protein: CASIGSLNTEAFF. The CDR3 DNA reads as TGCGCCAGTATAGGGAGTTTGAACACTGAAGCTTTCTTT. The rearrangement joins TRBV5-1 to TRBJ1-1; D uncertain. The CDR3 covers 13 residues. V was trimmed by 8 bases and J by 0 bases, leaving 11 bases between them. The germline V gene encodes CDR1 SGHRS and CDR2 YFSETQ.

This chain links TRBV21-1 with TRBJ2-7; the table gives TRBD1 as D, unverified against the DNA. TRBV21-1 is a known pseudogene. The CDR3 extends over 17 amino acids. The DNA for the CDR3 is TGTGCCAGCAGCAGCCTACTTCGACAGGCAAAAACCGACGAGCAGTACTTC. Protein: CASSSLLRQAKTDEQYF.